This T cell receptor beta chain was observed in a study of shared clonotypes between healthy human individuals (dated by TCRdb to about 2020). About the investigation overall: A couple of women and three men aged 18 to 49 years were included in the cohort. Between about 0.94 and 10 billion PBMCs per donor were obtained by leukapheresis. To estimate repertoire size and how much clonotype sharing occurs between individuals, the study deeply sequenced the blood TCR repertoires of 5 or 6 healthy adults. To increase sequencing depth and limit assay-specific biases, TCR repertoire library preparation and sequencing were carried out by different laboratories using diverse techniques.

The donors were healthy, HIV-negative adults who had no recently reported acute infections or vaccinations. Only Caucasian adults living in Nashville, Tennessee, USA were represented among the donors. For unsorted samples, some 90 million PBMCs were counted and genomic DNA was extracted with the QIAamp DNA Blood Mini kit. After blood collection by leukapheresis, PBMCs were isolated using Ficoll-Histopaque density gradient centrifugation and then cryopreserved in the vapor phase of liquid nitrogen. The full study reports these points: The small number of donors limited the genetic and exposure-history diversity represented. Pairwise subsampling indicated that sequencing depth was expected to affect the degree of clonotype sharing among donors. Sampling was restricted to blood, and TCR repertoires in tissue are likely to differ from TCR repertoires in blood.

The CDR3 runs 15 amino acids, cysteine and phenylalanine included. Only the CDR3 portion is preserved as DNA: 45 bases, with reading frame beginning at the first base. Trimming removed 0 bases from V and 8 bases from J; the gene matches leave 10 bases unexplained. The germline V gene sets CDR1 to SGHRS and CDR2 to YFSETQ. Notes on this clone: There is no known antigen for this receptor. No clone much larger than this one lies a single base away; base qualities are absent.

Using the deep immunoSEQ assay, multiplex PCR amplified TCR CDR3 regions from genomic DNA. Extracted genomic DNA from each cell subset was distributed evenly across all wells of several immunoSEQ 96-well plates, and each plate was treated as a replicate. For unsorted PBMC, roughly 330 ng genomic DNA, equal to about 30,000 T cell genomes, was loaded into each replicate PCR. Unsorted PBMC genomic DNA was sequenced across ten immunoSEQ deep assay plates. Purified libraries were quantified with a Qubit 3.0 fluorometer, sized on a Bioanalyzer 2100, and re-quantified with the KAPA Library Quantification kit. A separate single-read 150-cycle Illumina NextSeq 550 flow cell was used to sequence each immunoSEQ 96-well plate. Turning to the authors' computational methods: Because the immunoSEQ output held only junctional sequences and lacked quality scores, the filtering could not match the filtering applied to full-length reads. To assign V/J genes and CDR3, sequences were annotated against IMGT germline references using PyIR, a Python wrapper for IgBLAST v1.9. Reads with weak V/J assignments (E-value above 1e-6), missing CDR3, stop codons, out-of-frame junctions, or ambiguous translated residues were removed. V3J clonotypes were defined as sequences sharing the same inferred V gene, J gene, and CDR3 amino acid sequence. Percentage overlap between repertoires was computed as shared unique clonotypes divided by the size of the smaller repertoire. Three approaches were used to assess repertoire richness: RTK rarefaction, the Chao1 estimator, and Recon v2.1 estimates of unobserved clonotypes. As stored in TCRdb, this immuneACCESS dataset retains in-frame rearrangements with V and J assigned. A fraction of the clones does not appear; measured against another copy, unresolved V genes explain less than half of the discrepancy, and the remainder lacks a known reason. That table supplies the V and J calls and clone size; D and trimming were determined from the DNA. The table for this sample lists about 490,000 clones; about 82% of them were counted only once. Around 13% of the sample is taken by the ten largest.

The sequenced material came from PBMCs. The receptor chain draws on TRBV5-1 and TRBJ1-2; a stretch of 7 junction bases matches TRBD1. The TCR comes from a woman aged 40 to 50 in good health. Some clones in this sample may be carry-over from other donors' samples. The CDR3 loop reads CASSLGQGYLYGYTF. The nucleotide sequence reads TGCGCCAGCAGCTTGGGACAGGGTTACTTGTACGGCTACACCTTC.